The clone carrying this T cell receptor (beta chain) was seen many times. Its antigen is not known. Donors uniformly comprised healthy Caucasians. These data originate in a study of identical twins. Study-level findings and limits: Clonotypes of the beta chain that were abundant in cord blood carried fewer insertions (memory repertoires showed none). In monozygotic twins, models underestimated the sharing of out-of-frame TCR alpha.

The cDNA had a unique molecular identifier and a template-switch universal primer site. Using its own MiXCR run on the 5' RACE reads, TCRdb lists one record per CDR3 protein. The data hold roughly 260,000 distinct CDR3 sequences, with around 15% observed a single time. This TCR derives from a woman under 30 in good health. The sequenced material came from memory (CD45RO+) T cells sorted from blood.

This CDR3 reads CAIRTDRGNQGETQYF. As DNA, the CDR3 is TGTGCCATCAGAACCGACAGGGGAAACCAGGGAGAGACCCAGTACTTC. The chain joins TRBV10-3 to TRBJ2-5; 8 bases map to TRBD1. V was clipped by 6 bases and J by 4 bases; unmatched bases: 13. From germline, CDR1 is ENHRY and CDR2 SYGVKD. The CDR3 totals 16 residues.